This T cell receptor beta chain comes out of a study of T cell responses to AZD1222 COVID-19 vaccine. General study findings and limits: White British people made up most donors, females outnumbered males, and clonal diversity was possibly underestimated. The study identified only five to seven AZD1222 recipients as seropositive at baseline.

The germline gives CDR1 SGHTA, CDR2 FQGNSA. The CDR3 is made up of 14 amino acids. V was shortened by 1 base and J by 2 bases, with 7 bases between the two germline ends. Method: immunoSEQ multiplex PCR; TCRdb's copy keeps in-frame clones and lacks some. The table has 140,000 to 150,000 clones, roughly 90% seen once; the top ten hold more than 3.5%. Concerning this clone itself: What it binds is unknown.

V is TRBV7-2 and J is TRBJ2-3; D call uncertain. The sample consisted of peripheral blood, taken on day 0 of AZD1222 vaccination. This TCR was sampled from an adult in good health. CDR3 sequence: CASSLGPSTDTQYF. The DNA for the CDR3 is TGTGCCAGCAGCTTAGGTCCATCCACAGATACGCAGTATTTT. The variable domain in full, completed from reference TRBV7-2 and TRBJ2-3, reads GAGVSQSPSNKVTEKGKDVELRCDPISGHTALYWYRQSLGQGLEFLIYFQGNSAPDKSGLPSDRFSAERTGGSVSTLTIQRTQQEDSAVYLCASSLGPSTDTQYFGPGTRLTVL.